This T cell receptor (beta chain) was obtained from a study of T-cell memory formation after mild COVID-19. Findings of the study overall: Several responding clones turned up in pre-infection memory, indicating that cross-reactive memory may have taken part. CD8+ contracting clones occupied EMRA, while CD4+ ones occupied mainly CM and EM.

This clonotype was seen repeatedly, ten times or more. Its antigen remains unidentified. In TCRdb, the 5' RACE reads were re-called with MiXCR into one record per CDR3 protein. The data show approximately 300,000 distinct CDR3 sequences, over 7% seen once. V dropped 3 bases and J dropped 3; count of bases not matched to a gene: 3. CDR3 size: 14 residues. This rearrangement joins TRBV12-3 or TRBV12-4 to TRBJ2-7; TRBD1 aligns across 9 bases. The sequence derives from a man in his late teens or twenties who had mild COVID-19 (a few samples of this study predate the infection). Cell type and time point are not known. Sequencing was done on a sample of PBMCs or a T cell subset sorted from them (not recorded which). The CDR3 loop is CASSLGQGFYEQYF. The CDR3 nucleotides are TGTGCCAGCAGTTTGGGACAGGGATTCTACGAGCAGTACTTC.